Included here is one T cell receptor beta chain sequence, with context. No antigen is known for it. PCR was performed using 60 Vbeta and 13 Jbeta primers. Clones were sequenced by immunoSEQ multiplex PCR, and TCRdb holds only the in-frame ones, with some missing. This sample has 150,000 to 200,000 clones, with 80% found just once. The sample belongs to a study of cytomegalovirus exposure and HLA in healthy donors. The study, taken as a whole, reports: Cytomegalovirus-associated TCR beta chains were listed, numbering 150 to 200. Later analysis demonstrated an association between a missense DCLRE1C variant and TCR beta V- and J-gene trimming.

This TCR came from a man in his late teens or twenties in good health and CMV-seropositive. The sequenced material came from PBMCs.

This CDR3 is CASSSGQGYFSDGYTF. CDR3 DNA sequence: TGTGCCAGCAGTTCCGGACAGGGTTACTTCTCAGATGGCTACACCTTC. V gene TRBV27 combines with J gene TRBJ1-2; 8 bases match TRBD1. The CDR3 runs 16 residues. Trimming at V came to 4 bases and at J to 6 bases, leaving 13 bases not matched to a gene. Germline lookup yields CDR1 MNHEY and CDR2 SMNVEV (reference sequence).